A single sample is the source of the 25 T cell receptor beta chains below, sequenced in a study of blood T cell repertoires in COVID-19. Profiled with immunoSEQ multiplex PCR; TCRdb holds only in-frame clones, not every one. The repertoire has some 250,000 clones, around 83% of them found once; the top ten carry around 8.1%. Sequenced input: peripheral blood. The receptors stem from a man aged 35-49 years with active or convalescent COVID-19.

CDR3 amino acids: CAWSSNSGANVLTF. CDR3 coding DNA: TGTGCCTGGTCCAGTAACTCTGGGGCCAACGTCCTGACTTTC. The chain couples TRBV30 to TRBJ2-6; the D is unclear. This CDR3 is 14 amino acids long. Germline assignment: CDR1 GTSNPN and CDR2 SVGIG (reference sequence). V was clipped by 5 bases and J by 0 bases, with 8 bases between them.

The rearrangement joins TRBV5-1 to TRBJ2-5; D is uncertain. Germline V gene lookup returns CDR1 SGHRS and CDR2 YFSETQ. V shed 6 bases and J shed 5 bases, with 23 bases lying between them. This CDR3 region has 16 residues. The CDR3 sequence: CASNIGVSWMRETQYF. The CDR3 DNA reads TGCGCCAGCAACATTGGAGTATCCTGGATGAGGGAGACCCAGTACTTC. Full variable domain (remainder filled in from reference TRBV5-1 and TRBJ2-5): KAGVTQTPRYLIKTRGQQVTLSCSPISGHRSVSWYQQTPGQGLQFLFEYFSETQRNKGNFPGRFSGRQFSNSRSEMNVSTLELGDSALYLCASNIGVSWMRETQYFGPGTRLLVL.

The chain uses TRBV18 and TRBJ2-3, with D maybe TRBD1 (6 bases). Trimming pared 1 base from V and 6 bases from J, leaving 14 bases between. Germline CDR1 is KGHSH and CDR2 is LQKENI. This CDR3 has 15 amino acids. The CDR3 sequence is CASSPRTWGLDTQYF. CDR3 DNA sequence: TGTGCCAGCTCACCACGGACTTGGGGGCTCGATACGCAGTATTTT.

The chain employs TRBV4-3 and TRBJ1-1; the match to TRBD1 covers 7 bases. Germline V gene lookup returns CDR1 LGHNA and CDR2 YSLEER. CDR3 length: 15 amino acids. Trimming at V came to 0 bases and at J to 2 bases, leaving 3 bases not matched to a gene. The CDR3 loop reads CASSQEGQSNTEAFF. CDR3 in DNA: TGCGCCAGCAGCCAAGAGGGACAGAGCAACACTGAAGCTTTCTTT.

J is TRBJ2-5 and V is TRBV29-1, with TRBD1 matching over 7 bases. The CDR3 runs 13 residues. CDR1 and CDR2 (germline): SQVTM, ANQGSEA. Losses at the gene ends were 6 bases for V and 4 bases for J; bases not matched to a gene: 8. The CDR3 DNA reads TGCAGCGTGGATGCAGGGGGTGGAGAGACCCAGTACTTC. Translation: CSVDAGGGETQYF.

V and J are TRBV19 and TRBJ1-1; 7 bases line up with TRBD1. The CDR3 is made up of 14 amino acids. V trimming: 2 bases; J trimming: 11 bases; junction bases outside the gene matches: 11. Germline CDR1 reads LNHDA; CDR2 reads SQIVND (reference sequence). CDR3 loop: CASSIIGTVVEAFF. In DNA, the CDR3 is TGTGCCAGTAGTATAATTGGGACAGTCGTTGAGGCTTTCTTT.

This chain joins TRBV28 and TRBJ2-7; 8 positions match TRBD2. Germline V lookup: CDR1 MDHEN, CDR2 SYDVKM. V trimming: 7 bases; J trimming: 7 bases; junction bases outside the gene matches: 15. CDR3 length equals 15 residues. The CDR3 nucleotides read TGTGCCAGCACCCCGGGAGGGACATTAACTCGGGAGCAGTACTTC. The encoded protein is CASTPGGTLTREQYF.

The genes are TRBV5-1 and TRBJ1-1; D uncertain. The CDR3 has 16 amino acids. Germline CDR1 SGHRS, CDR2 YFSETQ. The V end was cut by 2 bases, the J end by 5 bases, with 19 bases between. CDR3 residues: CASSFGGYLAGTEAFF. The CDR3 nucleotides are TGCGCCAGCAGCTTCGGAGGATACTTAGCGGGAACTGAAGCTTTCTTT.

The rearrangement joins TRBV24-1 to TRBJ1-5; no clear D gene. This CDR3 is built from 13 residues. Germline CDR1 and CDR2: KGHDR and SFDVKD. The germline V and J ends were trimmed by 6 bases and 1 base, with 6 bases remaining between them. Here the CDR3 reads CATSLQSNQPQHF. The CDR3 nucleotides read TGTGCCACCAGTTTACAGAGCAATCAGCCCCAGCATTTT.

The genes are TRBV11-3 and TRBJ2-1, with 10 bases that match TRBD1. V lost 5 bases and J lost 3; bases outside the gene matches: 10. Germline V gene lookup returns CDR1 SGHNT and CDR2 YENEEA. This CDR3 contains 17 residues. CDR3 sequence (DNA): TGTGCCAGCAGCCCTAAATCAGGGGACAGGGGCTACAATGAGCAGTTCTTC. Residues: CASSPKSGDRGYNEQFF.

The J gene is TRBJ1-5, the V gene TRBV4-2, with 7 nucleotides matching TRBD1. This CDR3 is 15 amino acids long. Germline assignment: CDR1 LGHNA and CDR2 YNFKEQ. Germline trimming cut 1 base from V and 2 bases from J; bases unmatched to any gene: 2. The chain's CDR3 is CASSQATGGNQPQHF. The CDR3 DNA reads TGTGCCAGCAGCCAAGCAACAGGGGGCAATCAGCCCCAGCATTTT.

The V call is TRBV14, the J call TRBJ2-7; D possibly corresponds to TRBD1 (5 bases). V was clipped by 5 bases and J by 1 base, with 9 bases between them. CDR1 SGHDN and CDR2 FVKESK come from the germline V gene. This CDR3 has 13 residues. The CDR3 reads CASSKGHSYEQYF. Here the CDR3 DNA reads TGTGCCAGCAGCAAAGGACATTCCTACGAGCAGTACTTC. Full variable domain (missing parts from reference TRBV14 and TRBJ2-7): EAGVTQFPSHSVIEKGQTVTLRCDPISGHDNLYWYRRVMGKEIKFLLHFVKESKQDESGMPNNRFLAERTGGTYSTLKVQPAELEDSGVYFCASSKGHSYEQYFGPGTRLTVT.

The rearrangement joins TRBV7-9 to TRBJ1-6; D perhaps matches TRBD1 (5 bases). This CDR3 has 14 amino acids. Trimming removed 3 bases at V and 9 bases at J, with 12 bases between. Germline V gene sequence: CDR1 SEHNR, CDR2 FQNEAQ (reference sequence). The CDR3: CASSFDFRGSPLHF. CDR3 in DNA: TGTGCCAGCAGCTTTGATTTTAGGGGTTCACCCCTCCACTTT.

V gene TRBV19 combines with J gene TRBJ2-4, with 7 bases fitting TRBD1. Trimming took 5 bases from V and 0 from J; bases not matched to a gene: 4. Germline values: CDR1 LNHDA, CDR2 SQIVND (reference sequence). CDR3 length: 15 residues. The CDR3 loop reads CASSQQGIAKNIQYF. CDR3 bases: TGTGCCAGTAGTCAACAGGGGATAGCCAAAAACATTCAGTACTTC.

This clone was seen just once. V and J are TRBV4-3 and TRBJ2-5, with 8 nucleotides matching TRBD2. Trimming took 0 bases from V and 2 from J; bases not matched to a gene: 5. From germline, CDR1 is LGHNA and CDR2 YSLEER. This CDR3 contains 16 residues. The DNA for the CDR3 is TGCGCCAGCAGCCAAGATTTCGAGCGGGGGCAAGAGACCCAGTACTTC. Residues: CASSQDFERGQETQYF.

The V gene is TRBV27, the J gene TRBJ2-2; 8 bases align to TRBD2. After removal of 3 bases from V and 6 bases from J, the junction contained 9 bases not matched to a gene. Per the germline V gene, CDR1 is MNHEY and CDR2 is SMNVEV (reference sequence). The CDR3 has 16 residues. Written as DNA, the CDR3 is TGTGCCAGCAGTTTCGGGGGGACTAGTTTCGCCGGGGAGCTGTTTTTT. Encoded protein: CASSFGGTSFAGELFF.

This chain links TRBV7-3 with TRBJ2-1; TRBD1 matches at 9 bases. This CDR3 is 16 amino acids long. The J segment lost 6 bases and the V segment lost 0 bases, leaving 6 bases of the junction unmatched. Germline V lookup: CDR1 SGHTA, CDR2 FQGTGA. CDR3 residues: CASSLTAGTGSNEQFF. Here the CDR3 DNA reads TGTGCCAGCAGCTTAACGGCCGGGACAGGGAGCAATGAGCAGTTCTTC.

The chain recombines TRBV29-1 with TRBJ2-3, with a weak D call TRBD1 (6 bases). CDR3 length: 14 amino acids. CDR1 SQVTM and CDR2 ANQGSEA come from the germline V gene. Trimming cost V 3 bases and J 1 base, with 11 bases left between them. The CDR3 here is CSVEPAGGTDTQYF. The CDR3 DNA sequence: TGCAGCGTTGAGCCAGCAGGGGGCACAGATACGCAGTATTTT.

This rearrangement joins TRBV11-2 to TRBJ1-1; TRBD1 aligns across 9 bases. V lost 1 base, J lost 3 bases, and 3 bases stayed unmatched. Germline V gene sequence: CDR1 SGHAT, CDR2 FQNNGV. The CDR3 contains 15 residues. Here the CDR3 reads CASSLGRQGDTEAFF. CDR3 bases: TGTGCCAGCAGCTTAGGCCGACAGGGGGACACTGAAGCTTTCTTT.

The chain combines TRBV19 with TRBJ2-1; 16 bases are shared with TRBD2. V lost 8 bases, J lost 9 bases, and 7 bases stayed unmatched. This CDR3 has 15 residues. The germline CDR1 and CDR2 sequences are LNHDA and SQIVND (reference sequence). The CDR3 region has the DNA TGTGCCAGTTCGGCAGGGACTAGCGGGGGGGGTGAGCAGTTCTTC. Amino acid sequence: CASSAGTSGGGEQFF.

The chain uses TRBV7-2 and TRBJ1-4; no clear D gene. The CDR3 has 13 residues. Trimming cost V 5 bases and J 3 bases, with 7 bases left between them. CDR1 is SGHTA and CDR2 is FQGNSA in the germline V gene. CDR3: CASSRGANEKLFF. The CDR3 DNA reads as TGTGCCAGCAGCCGCGGCGCTAATGAAAAACTGTTTTTT.

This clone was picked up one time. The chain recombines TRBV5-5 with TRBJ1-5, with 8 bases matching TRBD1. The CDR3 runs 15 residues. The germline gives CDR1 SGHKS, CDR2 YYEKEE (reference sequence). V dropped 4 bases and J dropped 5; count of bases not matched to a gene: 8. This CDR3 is CASSVEGQAHQPQHF. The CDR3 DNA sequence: TGTGCCAGCAGCGTAGAGGGACAGGCCCATCAGCCCCAGCATTTT.

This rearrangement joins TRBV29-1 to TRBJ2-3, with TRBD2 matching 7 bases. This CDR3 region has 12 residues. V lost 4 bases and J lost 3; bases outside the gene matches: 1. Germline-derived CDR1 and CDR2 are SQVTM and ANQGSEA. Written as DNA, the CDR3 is TGCAGCGTTGGGGAGGGGACAGATACGCAGTATTTT. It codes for CSVGEGTDTQYF.

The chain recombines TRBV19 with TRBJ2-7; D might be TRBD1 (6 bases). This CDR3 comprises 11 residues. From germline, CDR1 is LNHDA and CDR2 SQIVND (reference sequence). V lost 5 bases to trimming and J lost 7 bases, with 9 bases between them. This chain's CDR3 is CASSWGTEQYF. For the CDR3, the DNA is TGTGCCAGTAGTTGGGGGACAGAGCAGTACTTC.

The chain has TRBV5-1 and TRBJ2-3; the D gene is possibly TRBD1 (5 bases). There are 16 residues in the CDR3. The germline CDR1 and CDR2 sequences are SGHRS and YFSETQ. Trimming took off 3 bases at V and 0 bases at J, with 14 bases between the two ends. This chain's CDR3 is CASSWLRQPSTDTQYF. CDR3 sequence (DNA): TGCGCCAGCAGCTGGCTACGACAGCCTAGCACAGATACGCAGTATTTT.